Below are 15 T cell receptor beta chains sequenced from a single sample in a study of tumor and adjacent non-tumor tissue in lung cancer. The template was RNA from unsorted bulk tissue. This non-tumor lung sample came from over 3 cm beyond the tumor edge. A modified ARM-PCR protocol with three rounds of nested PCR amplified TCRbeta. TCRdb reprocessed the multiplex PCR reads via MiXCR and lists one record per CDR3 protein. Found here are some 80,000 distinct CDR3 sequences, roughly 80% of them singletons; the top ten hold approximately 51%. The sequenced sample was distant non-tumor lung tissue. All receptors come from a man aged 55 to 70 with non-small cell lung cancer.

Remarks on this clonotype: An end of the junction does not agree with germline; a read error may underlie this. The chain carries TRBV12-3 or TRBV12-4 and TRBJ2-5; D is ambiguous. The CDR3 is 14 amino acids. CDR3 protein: CASCLPATQEIQYF. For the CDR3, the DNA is TGTGCCAGCTGTTTACCAGCGACCCAAGAGATCCAGTACTTC.

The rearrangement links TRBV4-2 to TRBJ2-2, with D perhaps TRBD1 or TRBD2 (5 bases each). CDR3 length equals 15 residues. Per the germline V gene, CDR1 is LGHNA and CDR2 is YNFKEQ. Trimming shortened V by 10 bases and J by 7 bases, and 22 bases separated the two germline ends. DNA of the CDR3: TGTGCCAACAACCAAGATTCAGGGACCGGCGGGGAGCTGTTTTTT. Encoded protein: CANNQDSGTGGELFF.

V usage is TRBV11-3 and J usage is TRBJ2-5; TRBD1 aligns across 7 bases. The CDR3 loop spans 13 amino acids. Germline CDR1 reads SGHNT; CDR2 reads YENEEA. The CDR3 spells CVSSFTGEETQYF. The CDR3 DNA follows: TGTGTTAGTAGCTTTACAGGGGAAGAGACCCAGTACTTC. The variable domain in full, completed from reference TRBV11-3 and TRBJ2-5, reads EAGVVQSPRYKIIEKKQPVAFWCNPISGHNTLYWYLQNLGQGPELLIRYENEEAVDDSQLPKDRFSAERLKGVDSTLKIQPAELGDSAVYLCVSSFTGEETQYFGPGTRLLVL.

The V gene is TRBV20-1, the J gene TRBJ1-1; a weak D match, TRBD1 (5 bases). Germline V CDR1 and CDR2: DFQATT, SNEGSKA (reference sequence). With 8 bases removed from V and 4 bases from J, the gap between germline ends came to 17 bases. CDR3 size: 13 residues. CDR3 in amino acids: CSTLGRVITEAFF. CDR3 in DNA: TGCAGTACGTTGGGACGGGTGATCACTGAAGCTTTCTTT.

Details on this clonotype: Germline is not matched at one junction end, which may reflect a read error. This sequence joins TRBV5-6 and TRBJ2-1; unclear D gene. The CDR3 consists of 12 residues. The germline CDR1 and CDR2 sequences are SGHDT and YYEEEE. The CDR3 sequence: CASSLAASGRFF. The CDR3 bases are TGTGCTAGCAGCTTGGCCGCAAGTGGGCGGTTCTTC.

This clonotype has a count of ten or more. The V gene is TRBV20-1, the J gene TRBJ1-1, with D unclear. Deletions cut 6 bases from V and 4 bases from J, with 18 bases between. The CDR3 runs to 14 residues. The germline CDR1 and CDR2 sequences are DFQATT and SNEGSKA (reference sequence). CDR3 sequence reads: CSARQVGMITEAFF. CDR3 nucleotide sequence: TGCAGTGCCCGGCAGGTTGGGATGATCACTGAAGCTTTCTTT.

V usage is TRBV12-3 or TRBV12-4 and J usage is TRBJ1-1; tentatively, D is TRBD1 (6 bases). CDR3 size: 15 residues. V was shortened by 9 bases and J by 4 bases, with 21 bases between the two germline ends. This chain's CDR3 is CASRGTGLAGTEAFF. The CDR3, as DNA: TGTGCCAGTAGGGGAACAGGGTTGGCGGGCACTGAAGCTTTCTTT.

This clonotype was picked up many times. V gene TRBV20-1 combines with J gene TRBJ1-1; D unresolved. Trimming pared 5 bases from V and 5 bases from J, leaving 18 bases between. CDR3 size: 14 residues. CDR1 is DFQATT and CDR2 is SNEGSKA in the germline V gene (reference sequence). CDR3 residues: CSALWAKIRTEAFF. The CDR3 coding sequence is TGCAGTGCTCTCTGGGCCAAAATTCGGACTGAAGCTTTCTTT.

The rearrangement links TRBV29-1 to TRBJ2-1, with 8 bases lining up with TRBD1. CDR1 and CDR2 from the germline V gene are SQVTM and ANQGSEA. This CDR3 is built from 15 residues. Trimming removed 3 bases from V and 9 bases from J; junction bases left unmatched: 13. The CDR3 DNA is TGCAGCGTTGATTCTTCCGGACAGGGAAGGGGTGAGCAGTTCTTC. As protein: CSVDSSGQGRGEQFF.

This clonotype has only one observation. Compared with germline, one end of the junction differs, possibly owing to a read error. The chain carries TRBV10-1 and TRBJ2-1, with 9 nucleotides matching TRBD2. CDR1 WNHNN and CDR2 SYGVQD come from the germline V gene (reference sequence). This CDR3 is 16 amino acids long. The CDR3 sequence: CASSGNSAGGYNEQFF. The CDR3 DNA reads TGTGCCAGCAGTGGAAATTCAGCGGGAGGTTACAATGAACAGTTCTTC.

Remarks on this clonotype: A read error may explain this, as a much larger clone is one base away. The CDR3 DNA sequence: TGTACCAGCAGCTTGGTGGGAGAGGGAGATACGCAGTATTTT. Amino acids: CTSSLVGEGDTQYF. The chain employs TRBV5-4 and TRBJ2-3; the D gene is possibly TRBD2 (5 bases). Germline assignment: CDR1 SGHNT and CDR2 YYREEE (reference sequence). The CDR3 runs to 14 residues. The variable domain in full, with the rest retrieved from reference TRBV5-4 and TRBJ2-3, is ETGVTQSPTHLIKTRGQQVTLRCSSQSGHNTVSWYQQALGQGPQFIFQYYREEENGRGNFPPRFSGLQFPNYSSELNVNALELDDSALYLCTSSLVGEGDTQYFGPGTRLTVL.

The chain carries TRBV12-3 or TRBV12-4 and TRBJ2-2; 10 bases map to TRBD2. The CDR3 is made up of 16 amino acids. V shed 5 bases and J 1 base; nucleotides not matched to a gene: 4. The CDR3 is CASSPRLAGNTGELFF. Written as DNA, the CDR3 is TGTGCCAGCAGTCCACGACTAGCGGGGAACACCGGGGAGCTGTTTTTT.

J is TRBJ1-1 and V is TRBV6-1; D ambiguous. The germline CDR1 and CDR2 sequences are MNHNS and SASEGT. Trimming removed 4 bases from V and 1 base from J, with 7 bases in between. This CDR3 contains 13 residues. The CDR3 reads CASSVGGNTEAFF. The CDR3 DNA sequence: TGTGCCAGCAGTGTAGGTGGGAACACTGAAGCTTTCTTT.

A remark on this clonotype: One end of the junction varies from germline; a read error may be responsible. CDR3 bases: TGTGTCAACAGTCCGAGGGGCAATCAGCCCCAGCATTTC. Translating gives CVNSPRGNQPQHF. This chain links TRBV6-2 or TRBV6-3 with TRBJ1-5; TRBD1 is a possible D gene (5 bases). This CDR3 contains 13 residues. Germline loops: CDR1 MNHEY, CDR2 SVGEGT.

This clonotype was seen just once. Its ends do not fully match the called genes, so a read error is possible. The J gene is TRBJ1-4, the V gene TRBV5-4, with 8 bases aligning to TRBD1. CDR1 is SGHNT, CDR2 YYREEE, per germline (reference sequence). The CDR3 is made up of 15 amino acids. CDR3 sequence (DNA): TGTGCCATCAGCCTGGGACAGGATCGCGGTGAAAAACTGTTTTTT. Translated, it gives CAISLGQDRGEKLFF.